These 5 T cell receptor beta chains originate from one sample sequenced in a study of cytomegalovirus exposure and HLA in healthy donors. The repertoire was sequenced with immunoSEQ multiplex PCR; TCRdb's copy has only in-frame clones and lacks some. The data show some 40,000 clones, with 85% to 95% seen just once and 3% to 3.5% held by the top ten. The sequencing sample was made of PBMCs. All receptors derive from a man in his late teens or twenties in good health and CMV-seronegative.

The chain uses TRBV2 and TRBJ1-1; weak D call: TRBD1 (5 bases). The length of the CDR3 is 14 residues. The germline V gene has CDR1 SNHLY and CDR2 FYNNEI. Trimming removed 5 bases from V and 4 bases from J, with 14 bases in between. The CDR3 here is CASSNAGRGTEAFF. CDR3 bases: TGTGCCAGCAGTAATGCAGGGAGGGGCACTGAAGCTTTCTTT.

The chain is built from TRBV30 and TRBJ1-1; D is possibly TRBD1 (6 bases). This CDR3 contains 13 residues. Between the trimmed V and J ends, which lost 4 bases and 4 bases, there was a span of 13 bases. CDR1 is GTSNPN, CDR2 SVGIG, per germline (reference sequence). This CDR3 reads CAWMGGLVTEAFF. The CDR3 DNA reads as TGTGCCTGGATGGGGGGGCTGGTCACTGAAGCTTTCTTT. Complete variable domain (other parts from reference TRBV30 and TRBJ1-1): SQTIHQWPATLVQPVGSPLSLECTVEGTSNPNLYWYRQAAGRGLQLLFYSVGIGQISSEVPQNLSASRPQDRQFILSSKKLLLSDSGFYLCAWMGGLVTEAFFGQGTRLTVV.

The V and J genes are TRBV12-5 and TRBJ2-5; D not certain. The CDR3 loop spans 13 amino acids. Germline assignment: CDR1 LGHNT and CDR2 FRNRAP. The V gene lost 4 bases and the J gene lost 2 bases, with 8 bases spanning the gap. The CDR3 is CASGSGNQETQYF. The CDR3 DNA reads as TGTGCTAGTGGTTCAGGAAATCAAGAGACCCAGTACTTC. The full variable domain, its missing parts supplied by reference TRBV12-5 and TRBJ2-5, is DARVTQTPRHKVTEMGQEVTMRCQPILGHNTVFWYRQTMMQGLELLAYFRNRAPLDDSGMPKDRFSAEMPDATLATLKIQPSEPRDSAVYFCASGSGNQETQYFGPGTRLLVL.

J is TRBJ2-1 and V is TRBV21-1; TRBD2, the table's D call, was not compared with the DNA. TRBV21-1 is classified as a pseudogene. The CDR3 contains 16 residues. The CDR3 nucleotides are TGTGCCAGCAGCAAGGAGCGGGGCAGCTCCTACAATGAGCAGTTCTTC. Protein product: CASSKERGSSYNEQFF.

Worth noting for this clone: This CDR3 is also generated by other DNA sequences in the sample. The chain has TRBV6-5 and TRBJ2-5; D might be TRBD1 (5 bases). Deletions cut 0 bases from V and 2 bases from J, with 10 bases between. CDR3 length: 15 residues. Germline-derived CDR1 and CDR2 are MNHEY and SVGAGI. The CDR3 DNA follows: TGTGCCAGCAGTTACTCAGGGGCCGCTCAAGAGACCCAGTACTTC. It specifies CASSYSGAAQETQYF.